This paragraph reports one T cell receptor beta chain. The CDR3 sequence is 14 residues long. V lost 4 bases to trimming and J lost 10 bases; unmatched junction nucleotides: 8. Germline values: CDR1 SGHRS, CDR2 YFSETQ. Some clones are missing from TCRdb's copy, which holds only in-frame ones; the method was immunoSEQ multiplex PCR. The profile shows about 190,000 clones, 86% of them singletons. The data were obtained in a study of blood T cell repertoires in COVID-19. Study context: Donors in Cohort 3 who had recovered were those with two negative PCRs, healthcare professional clearance, or resolution of their symptoms. Samples of COVID-19 (acute and convalescent) were obtained from the United States, Italy and Spain. Sources were T cells, B-cell-depleted T cells, or PBMCs; the material itself was cDNA or gDNA.

Assignment of participants to cohorts was predicated upon participant-reported clinical history. V is TRBV5-1 and J is TRBJ1-6; 7 bases map to TRBD1. The sequence was collected from a woman between 40 and 55 years old in a cohort exposed to, infected with or recovered from COVID-19 (not recorded which). Specimen: PBMCs or T cells enriched from blood (not recorded which). This chain's CDR3 is CASSHDRVGSPLHF. For the CDR3, the DNA is TGCGCCAGCAGCCACGACAGGGTAGGGTCACCCCTCCACTTT. Drawing the rest from reference TRBV5-1 and TRBJ1-6, the complete variable domain is KAGVTQTPRYLIKTRGQQVTLSCSPISGHRSVSWYQQTPGQGLQFLFEYFSETQRNKGNFPGRFSGRQFSNSRSEMNVSTLELGDSALYLCASSHDRVGSPLHFGNGTRLTVT.